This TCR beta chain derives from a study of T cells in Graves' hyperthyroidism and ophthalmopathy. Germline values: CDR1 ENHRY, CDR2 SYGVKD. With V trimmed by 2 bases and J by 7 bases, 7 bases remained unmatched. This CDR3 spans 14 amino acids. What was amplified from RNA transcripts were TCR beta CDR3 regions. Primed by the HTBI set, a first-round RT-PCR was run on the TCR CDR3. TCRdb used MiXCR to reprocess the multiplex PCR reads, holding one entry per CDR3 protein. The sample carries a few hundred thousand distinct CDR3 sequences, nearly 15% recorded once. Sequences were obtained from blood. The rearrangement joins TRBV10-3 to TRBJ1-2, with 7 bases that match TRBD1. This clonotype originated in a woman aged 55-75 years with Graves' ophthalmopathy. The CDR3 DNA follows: TGTGCCATCAGTGAGCCAACAGGGGTGGTTGGCTACACCTTC. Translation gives CAISEPTGVVGYTF.